This T cell receptor beta chain was obtained from a study of T cells after yellow fever vaccination. This clonotype turned up a few times. Antigen unknown. UMIs were added to TCR cDNA along with a universal primer site when it was made by 5'RACE template switching. TCRdb analysed the 5' RACE reads with MiXCR anew, one entry per CDR3 protein. The sample holds approximately 160,000 distinct CDR3 sequences, 9.3% seen once. This CDR3 has 17 amino acids. The V gene's germline CDR1 is MNHEY and CDR2 SVGEGT. Trimming took 6 bases from V and 5 from J; bases not matched to a gene: 18. Overall study findings and caveats: Relatively few clonotypes were ones that appeared in both CD4 and CD8 compartments. Most primary-vaccination clones reappeared after the booster (approximately 95% CD4, roughly 88% CD8).

Source: CD8+ T cells sorted from PBMCs, taken 45 days after the yellow fever booster vaccination. The V and J genes are TRBV6-2 or TRBV6-3 and TRBJ2-7; 8 positions match TRBD1. This sequence originates from a man between 18 and 35 years old who received the YFV17D yellow fever vaccine. The CDR3 loop reads CASRTSTTDRARDEQYF. DNA for the CDR3: TGTGCCAGCAGAACATCTACGACGGACAGGGCGCGGGACGAGCAGTACTTC.